These T cell receptor beta chains were read from a single sample in a study of shared clonotypes between healthy human individuals. The protocol was immunoSEQ multiplex PCR, while the TCRdb copy is restricted to in-frame clones and leaves out a portion. This table holds approximately 100,000 clones, roughly 70% found once. The source material was memory CD8+ T cells sorted from blood. The receptors originated from a woman in her 30s in good health. CDR3s include the opening cysteine and the closing phenylalanine or tryptophan. D genes are given only for firm matches. Clone size is shown for a subset of rows, as once, few, many or a class of expanded clone.

TRBJ1-1	TRBV25-1	-	14	-	CASSARDGGPEAFF	TGTGCCAGCAGTGCACGGGACGGGGGTCCTGAAGCTTTCTTT
TRBJ1-2	TRBV9	TRBD1	18	many	CASSPRVLGGQAYYGYTF	TGTGCCAGCAGCCCGCGAGTTTTAGGGGGACAGGCGTACTATGGCTACACCTTC
TRBJ2-7	TRBV5-4	-	16	-	CASSNGRRVGIYEQYF	TGTGCCAGCAGCAACGGACGAAGGGTCGGTATCTACGAGCAGTACTTC
TRBJ2-7	TRBV5-1	-	13	-	CASSLGSGYEQYF	TGCGCCAGCAGCTTGGGGAGCGGCTACGAGCAGTACTTC
TRBJ1-5	TRBV28	-	14	-	CASSEINSNQPQHF	TGTGCCAGCAGCGAGATTAATAGCAATCAGCCCCAGCATTTT
TRBJ1-1	TRBV28	-	13	-	CASSLFAKGQAFF	TGTGCCAGCAGTTTATTCGCCAAAGGCCAAGCTTTCTTT
TRBJ2-7	TRBV27	TRBD1	16	-	CASSLIPGQGIHEQYF	TGTGCCAGCAGTCTAATCCCGGGACAGGGGATCCACGAGCAGTACTTC
TRBJ2-7	TRBV28	TRBD2	16	-	CASSFPTGGLSYEQYF	TGTGCCAGCAGTTTTCCTACGGGAGGACTCTCCTACGAGCAGTACTTC
TRBJ2-7	TRBV13	-	14	-	CASSEISRDYEQYF	TGTGCCAGCAGCGAAATAAGCAGAGACTACGAGCAGTACTTC
TRBJ2-1	TRBV6-4	TRBD2	15	many	CASSATSGSGNEQFF	TGTGCCAGCAGTGCCACTAGCGGGAGCGGAAATGAGCAGTTCTTC
TRBJ2-1	TRBV28	-	12	-	CATEGSSNEQFF	TGTGCCACCGAGGGGTCGAGCAATGAGCAGTTCTTC
TRBJ1-1	TRBV10-3	-	15	-	CAISESGGRRTEAFF	TGTGCCATCAGTGAGTCCGGGGGACGTAGGACTGAAGCTTTCTTT
TRBJ1-5	TRBV6-1	-	15	-	CASSEMRSTLVPQHF	TGTGCCAGCAGTGAAATGCGGTCAACCCTGGTGCCCCAGCATTTT
TRBJ2-1	TRBV10-3	-	23	-	CAISESFLGTLVIRRYPQSEQFF	TGTGCCATCAGTGAGTCGTTTCTGGGGACCCTAGTTATCCGCCGCTACCCACAAAGTGAGCAGTTCTTC
TRBJ2-3	TRBV4-1	-	17	many	CASSQTPTDPSTDTQYF	TGCGCCAGCAGCCAAACACCGACAGATCCTAGCACAGATACGCAGTATTTT
TRBJ2-7	TRBV27	TRBD2	16	-	CASSSAGAGIAYEQYF	TGTGCCAGCAGTTCCGCCGGAGCGGGGATTGCCTACGAGCAGTACTTC
TRBJ2-1	TRBV9	-	17	-	CASSFNERGALYNEQFF	TGTGCCAGCAGCTTCAATGAACGCGGGGCTCTTTACAATGAGCAGTTCTTC
TRBJ2-7	TRBV28	-	15	-	CASSTPGHNKYEQYF	TGTGCCAGCAGTACCCCGGGACATAATAAATACGAGCAGTACTTC
TRBJ1-1	TRBV30	-	12	few	CAWRRVNTEAFF	TGTGCCTGGCGACGGGTGAACACTGAAGCTTTCTTT
TRBJ2-2	TRBV4-2	-	14	-	CASSQNGLPGELFF	TGTGCCAGCAGCCAAAATGGACTACCCGGGGAGCTGTTTTTT
TRBJ2-2	TRBV7-3	-	14	-	CASSSGSHTGELFF	TGTGCCAGCAGTTCCGGGAGCCACACCGGGGAGCTGTTTTTT
TRBJ2-2	TRBV5-1	-	16	-	CASSLSSRPGGGELFF	TGCGCCAGCAGCTTGTCATCCAGACCCGGAGGCGGGGAGCTGTTTTTT
TRBJ2-7	TRBV18	TRBD2	16	-	CASSPYGTSIPYEQYF	TGTGCCAGCTCCCCATACGGGACTAGCATCCCCTACGAGCAGTACTTC
TRBJ2-5	TRBV7-9	-	14	few	CASSSRLPQETQYF	TGTGCCAGCAGCAGCCGGCTACCCCAAGAGACCCAGTACTTC
TRBJ2-5	TRBV6-4	TRBD2	15	-	CASSETAGGRETQYF	TGTGCCAGCAGTGAAACCGCGGGAGGGCGAGAGACCCAGTACTTC
TRBJ1-2	TRBV5-3	-	15	-	CARSLGREINYGYTF	TGTGCCAGAAGCTTGGGCAGGGAGATTAACTATGGCTACACCTTC
TRBJ2-1	TRBV27	TRBD2	15	-	CASRTVAGGFNEQFF	TGTGCCAGCAGAACTGTAGCGGGAGGGTTCAATGAGCAGTTCTTC
TRBJ2-3	TRBV19	-	14	-	CASSMSDSLDTQYF	TGTGCCAGTAGTATGTCCGACTCATTAGATACGCAGTATTTT
TRBJ2-7	TRBV9	-	14	many	CASSVGANSYEQYF	TGTGCCAGCAGCGTAGGAGCGAACTCTTACGAGCAGTACTTC
TRBJ1-4	TRBV5-6	-	12	-	CASSAALTRLFF	TGTGCCAGCAGCGCCGCTTTAACACGACTGTTTTTT
TRBJ2-7	TRBV4-1	TRBD2	16	few	CASSQGGLAGVYEQYF	TGCGCCAGCAGCCAAGGAGGACTAGCGGGAGTCTACGAGCAGTACTTC
TRBJ2-2	TRBV2	-	14	-	CASSDRDLTGELFF	TGTGCCAGCAGTGATAGGGACCTAACCGGGGAGCTGTTTTTT
TRBJ1-5	TRBV28	TRBD1	17	few	CASKAGTGIRSNQPQHF	TGTGCCAGCAAAGCCGGGACAGGGATCCGTAGCAATCAGCCCCAGCATTTT
TRBJ2-7	TRBV7-9	TRBD1	14	-	CASGDRLISYEQYF	TGTGCCAGCGGGGACAGGTTAATTTCCTACGAGCAGTACTTC
TRBJ2-7	TRBV19	-	15	-	CASSIGDGPSHEQYF	TGTGCCAGTAGTATAGGGGACGGCCCTTCCCACGAGCAGTACTTC
TRBJ2-7	TRBV5-6	TRBD2	15	-	CASSPGLAGGYEQYF	TGTGCCAGCAGCCCGGGACTAGCGGGCGGTTACGAGCAGTACTTC
TRBJ2-7	TRBV28	-	16	-	CASSSYIAFSSYEQYF	TGTGCCAGCAGTTCCTACATAGCGTTTAGCTCCTACGAGCAGTACTTC
TRBJ2-5	TRBV7-6	-	13	-	CASSQKEAETQYF	TGTGCCAGCAGCCAAAAGGAGGCTGAGACCCAGTACTTC
TRBJ2-1	TRBV2	-	16	-	CASSVWRDSLNIGQFF	TGTGCCAGCAGTGTTTGGCGGGACAGCTTGAACATTGGGCAGTTCTTC
TRBJ2-1	TRBV11-2	TRBD1	16	once	CASSPTRGSSYNEQFF	TGTGCCAGCAGCCCCACCAGGGGGAGCTCCTACAATGAGCAGTTCTTC
TRBJ1-2	TRBV28	TRBD1	19	-	CASSTNPGGAGGSLYGYTF	TGTGCCAGCAGTACCAACCCAGGGGGCGCGGGAGGTTCGCTCTATGGCTACACCTTC
TRBJ1-4	TRBV7-9	TRBD1	16	-	CASSIGAGTGSEKLFF	TGTGCCAGCAGCATAGGAGCCGGGACAGGGTCTGAAAAACTGTTTTTT
TRBJ2-2	TRBV7-8	TRBD2	16	once	CASSYRTSGSTGELFF	TGTGCCAGCAGCTACCGGACTAGCGGGAGTACAGGGGAGCTGTTTTTT
TRBJ2-7	TRBV27	TRBD1	16	-	CASSPHHRTGEYEQYF	TGTGCCAGCAGTCCACACCACCGGACAGGGGAGTACGAGCAGTACTTC
TRBJ2-2	TRBV27	-	12	few	CASSWNTGELFF	TGTGCCAGCAGTTGGAACACCGGGGAGCTGTTTTTT
TRBJ1-4	TRBV9	-	15	-	CASSKGQLVWEKLFF	TGTGCCAGCAGCAAAGGACAACTAGTCTGGGAAAAACTGTTTTTT
TRBJ2-3	TRBV5-1	TRBD2	17	few	CASRHSEREGHRDTQYF	TGCGCCAGCCGCCATTCCGAGAGGGAGGGCCATAGAGATACGCAGTATTTT
TRBJ2-7	TRBV13	TRBD2	18	few	CASSLGLGASGSSYEQYF	TGTGCCAGCAGCTTAGGTCTGGGGGCTAGCGGGAGCTCCTACGAGCAGTACTTC
TRBJ2-6	TRBV2	TRBD1	16	few	CASSEQGAGGANVLTF	TGTGCCAGCAGTGAACAGGGGGCCGGTGGGGCCAACGTCCTGACTTTC
TRBJ2-5	TRBV13	TRBD1	17	-	CASSPPADRGWQETQYF	TGTGCCAGCAGCCCCCCCGCGGACAGGGGTTGGCAAGAGACCCAGTACTTC
TRBJ1-3	TRBV6-5	-	15	few	CASSYAADGGNTIYF	TGTGCCAGCAGTTACGCCGCAGATGGTGGAAACACCATATATTTT
TRBJ2-7	TRBV4-1	-	13	-	CASSHSRRYEQYF	TGCGCCAGCAGCCACTCCAGAAGGTACGAGCAGTACTTC
TRBJ2-1	TRBV30	TRBD1	14	-	CAREGDRGYNEQFF	TGTGCCCGGGAGGGGGACAGGGGGTACAATGAGCAGTTCTTC
TRBJ1-3	TRBV5-1	-	14	-	CASSLGTAGNTIYF	TGCGCCAGCAGCTTGGGGACAGCTGGAAACACCATATATTTT